This TCR beta chain was sequenced for a study of CD8+ T cells in alopecia areata. The overall study: At a dose of 5 to 10 mg twice daily, oral tofacitinib was given to treated patients. Study outcomes and limitations: Clonality in lesional scalp, especially alopecia totalis/universalis, exceeded that of normal scalp.

RNA extraction and reverse transcription yielded cDNA as sequencing template. Sequenced by immunoSEQ multiplex PCR; TCRdb stores in-frame clones only, minus some. The repertoire has 200,000 to 250,000 clones, approximately 57% of them found once; the top ten carry around 1.4%. Treatment denoted: oral pan-JAK inhibitor, 5-10 mg twice daily. Collected material from alopecia areata patients comprised lesional scalp punch biopsies and peripheral blood. This clone was seen more than once but under ten times. What it binds is not known. The source material was CD4+ T cells sorted from blood, sampled at week 4, from a patient treated with tofacitinib. The clonotype comes from a human donor with alopecia areata.

The CDR3 loop reads CASSLRGMNTEAFF. The CDR3 nucleotides are TGCGCCAGCAGCCTGAGGGGGATGAACACTGAAGCTTTCTTT. The rearrangement uses TRBV4-1 and TRBJ1-1; possible D gene TRBD1, 6 bases. The length of the CDR3 is 14 residues. Deletions cut 4 bases from V and 0 bases from J, with 9 bases between. The germline gives CDR1 MGHRA, CDR2 YSYEKL.